One sample yielded the 15 T cell receptor beta chains listed below, sequenced in a study of T cells after yellow fever vaccination. TCRdb itself ran the 5' RACE reads through MiXCR, one entry per CDR3 protein. In the table there are about 180,000 distinct CDR3 sequences, roughly 6.2% of which are singletons. Sequenced material: CD4+ T cells sorted from PBMCs, taken on the day of the first yellow fever vaccination. The source is a man younger than 30 who received the YFV17D yellow fever vaccine.

J is TRBJ1-2 and V is TRBV27, with TRBD1 as a possible D gene (5 bases). The germline gives CDR1 MNHEY, CDR2 SMNVEV (reference sequence). Trimming removed 6 bases at V and 11 bases at J, with 25 bases between. The CDR3 loop spans 15 amino acids. Here the CDR3 DNA reads TGTGCCAGCAGCCCGAGGGTCGGGGCGCGTTTTGGGTACACCTTC. Protein product: CASSPRVGARFGYTF.

This clonotype has a handful of counts. The chain joins TRBV20-1 to TRBJ1-2; 7 bases line up with TRBD1. V was clipped by 5 bases and J by 0 bases; unmatched bases: 0. Germline lookup yields CDR1 DFQATT and CDR2 SNEGSKA (reference sequence). The CDR3 consists of 12 residues. The CDR3 DNA reads as TGCAGTGCTGGGACAGCTAACTATGGCTACACCTTC. Amino acids: CSAGTANYGYTF.

The table lists this clonotype with many counts. The rearrangement links TRBV4-1 to TRBJ1-5; D call uncertain. From germline, CDR1 is MGHRA and CDR2 YSYEKL. The V gene lost 7 bases and the J gene lost 5 bases, with 9 bases spanning the gap. CDR3 length equals 12 residues. In DNA form, the CDR3 reads TGCGCCAGCATGTGGACGTATCAGCCCCAGCATTTT. This gives the protein CASMWTYQPQHF.

On this clonotype itself: A much larger clone lies one base from this, so it may be a read error. The rearrangement joins TRBV5-1 to TRBJ2-2; 9 nucleotides align to TRBD1. From germline, CDR1 is SGHRS and CDR2 YFSETQ. This CDR3 contains 15 residues. CDR3 loop: CASSSGQGNTGGLFF. In DNA form, the CDR3 reads TGCGCCAGCAGCTCGGGACAGGGAAACACCGGGGGGCTGTTTTTT.

Notes on this clonotype: Just one base apart from a much larger clone, this may be a read error. V usage is TRBV10-1 and J usage is TRBJ2-4; TRBD1 might be the D (6 bases). Germline V gives CDR1 WNHNN, CDR2 SYGVQD (reference sequence). This CDR3 contains 14 residues. As DNA, the CDR3 is TGCGCCAGCAGTGACAGGGGATCCAAAAACAATCAGTACTTC. Translating gives CASSDRGSKNNQYF.

This clonotype has just a few counts. The V and J genes are TRBV29-1 and TRBJ2-3, with 8 bases fitting TRBD1. The trim removed 6 bases at V and 6 bases at J, leaving 5 bases unmatched. The CDR3 loop spans 12 amino acids. Germline V gene lookup returns CDR1 SQVTM and CDR2 ANQGSEA. CDR3 nucleotides: TGCAGCGTGGACAGGGCGTACGATACGCAGTATTTT. It encodes CSVDRAYDTQYF.

A few counts support this clonotype. The chain is built from TRBV7-2 and TRBJ1-2; D unresolved. Trimming cost V 5 bases and J 0 bases, with 16 bases left between them. Germline V gene sequence: CDR1 SGHTA, CDR2 FQGNSA. There are 16 residues in the CDR3. The CDR3 nucleotides read TGTGCCAGCAGCCTTCAATCGGGGTCCACTAACTATGGCTACACCTTC. Translation: CASSLQSGSTNYGYTF.

This clonotype has a count of ten or more. J is TRBJ1-2 and V is TRBV4-3; D uncertain. The CDR3 spans 14 residues. Trimming cost V 0 bases and J 2 bases, with 7 bases left between them. Germline CDR1 and CDR2: LGHNA and YSLEER. The CDR3 here is CASSQDLGNYGYTF. The CDR3 DNA follows: TGCGCCAGCAGCCAAGATCTGGGAAACTATGGCTACACCTTC.

The rearrangement uses TRBV12-3 or TRBV12-4 and TRBJ2-5; 9 nucleotides match TRBD2. J was trimmed by 10 bases and V by 3 bases; bases with no gene match: 9. This CDR3 comprises 14 residues. As DNA, the CDR3 is TGTGCCAGCAGTTTGCAGCGGGGGGCCCTCGGCCAGTACTTC. Its translation: CASSLQRGALGQYF.

This clonotype was counted a few times. The rearrangement uses TRBV5-6 and TRBJ1-5; 9 nucleotides align to TRBD1. Germline CDR1 and CDR2: SGHDT and YYEEEE. The CDR3 contains 16 residues. Trimming took 3 bases from V and 3 from J; bases not matched to a gene: 7. The CDR3: CASSSLRDRANQPQHF. DNA for the CDR3: TGTGCCAGCAGCTCGCTCCGGGACAGGGCCAATCAGCCCCAGCATTTT.

This clonotype was seen many times. J is TRBJ2-2 and V is TRBV4-3; D not resolved. Per the germline V gene, CDR1 is LGHNA and CDR2 is YSLEER. The CDR3 spans 13 residues. V dropped 5 bases and J dropped 2 bases, with 6 bases sitting between them. The CDR3 is CASSITNTGELFF. The CDR3 DNA sequence: TGCGCCAGCAGCATAACTAACACCGGGGAGCTGTTTTTT.

This clonotype showed up many times. CDR3 sequence: CSVVGSPETQYF. CDR3 sequence (DNA): TGCAGCGTTGTGGGGTCGCCAGAGACCCAGTACTTC. The chain couples TRBV29-1 to TRBJ2-5; D is ambiguous. From germline, CDR1 is SQVTM and CDR2 ANQGSEA. This CDR3 spans 12 amino acids. V lost 4 bases, J lost 4 bases, and 10 bases lay in between.

This clonotype occurred many times. V is TRBV5-1 and J is TRBJ2-3; D is unclear. The germline CDR1 and CDR2 sequences are SGHRS and YFSETQ. Between the trimmed V and J ends, which lost 4 bases and 6 bases, there was a span of 9 bases. The length of the CDR3 is 12 residues. This chain's CDR3 is CASSPNTDTQYF. The CDR3, as DNA: TGCGCCAGCAGCCCCAATACGGATACGCAGTATTTT.

This clonotype was picked up many times. The V call is TRBV4-2, the J call TRBJ2-3; 14 positions match TRBD2. The CDR3 consists of 19 residues. CDR1 is LGHNA and CDR2 is YNFKEQ in the germline V gene. Unmatched junction bases numbered 8, after V lost 0 bases and J lost 3 bases. CDR3 region: CASSQDLRLAGGTTDTQYF. CDR3 sequence (DNA): TGTGCCAGCAGCCAAGATCTCAGACTAGCGGGGGGGACGACAGATACGCAGTATTTT.

This chain joins TRBV2 and TRBJ2-3; 8 nucleotides agree with TRBD2. After removal of 6 bases from V and 1 base from J, the junction contained 6 bases not matched to a gene. Germline loops: CDR1 SNHLY, CDR2 FYNNEI. This CDR3 has 15 residues. This CDR3 reads CASSRQLAGTDTQYF. CDR3 DNA sequence: TGTGCCAGCAGCCGCCAACTAGCGGGCACAGATACGCAGTATTTT.